These 32 T cell receptor beta chains were all obtained from the same sample, sequenced in a study of blood T cell repertoires in COVID-19. Profiling relied on immunoSEQ multiplex PCR, and the TCRdb table lists in-frame clones only, not all of them. In the table there are around 140,000 clones, 88% of which are singletons. Sequencing was carried out using peripheral blood. The source of these receptors is a man in his 70s with active COVID-19.

V usage is TRBV30 and J usage is TRBJ2-1; 13 bases are shared with TRBD2. Germline V gene data show CDR1 as GTSNPN and CDR2 as SVGIG (reference sequence). Trimming removed 5 bases from V and 9 bases from J; junction bases left unmatched: 10. The CDR3 consists of 15 residues. CDR3 protein: CAWSRSGLAGAEQFF. The CDR3 DNA reads as TGTGCCTGGTCCCGGTCAGGACTAGCGGGAGCTGAGCAGTTCTTC.

The chain links TRBV5-1 to TRBJ2-1; 12 nucleotides agree with TRBD1. V dropped 4 bases and J dropped 8; count of bases not matched to a gene: 7. The germline gives CDR1 SGHRS, CDR2 YFSETQ. This CDR3 spans 15 amino acids. CDR3 residues: CASSVTGTGGHEQFF. The CDR3 DNA is TGCGCCAGCAGCGTTACCGGGACAGGGGGCCATGAGCAGTTCTTC.

The count of this clone is one. This chain joins TRBV5-1 and TRBJ2-3, with 13 bases identical to TRBD2. V lost 3 bases and J lost 7; bases outside the gene matches: 8. From germline, CDR1 is SGHRS and CDR2 YFSETQ. The CDR3 runs to 16 residues. The CDR3 reads CASSSTTSGRANTQYF. The CDR3 bases are TGCGCCAGCAGCTCCACCACTAGCGGGAGGGCGAATACGCAGTATTTT.

This chain joins TRBV18 and TRBJ1-3; 7 nucleotides agree with TRBD1. The length of the CDR3 is 16 residues. In germline, CDR1 is KGHSH, CDR2 LQKENI. V lost 6 bases to trimming and J lost 0 bases; unmatched junction nucleotides: 8. For the CDR3, the DNA is TGTGCCAGCTCCCTAGGAGGGACAGCCTCTGGAAACACCATATATTTT. Its protein is CASSLGGTASGNTIYF.

The chain joins TRBV29-1 to TRBJ2-7; D is unclear. This CDR3 comprises 12 residues. CDR1 SQVTM and CDR2 ANQGSEA come from the germline V gene. V dropped 7 bases and J dropped 1 base, with 11 bases sitting between them. This CDR3 is CSALTESYEQYF. CDR3 nucleotides: TGCAGCGCTCTGACGGAGTCCTACGAGCAGTACTTC.

The chain has TRBV5-4 and TRBJ2-3, with TRBD2 matching over 7 bases. From germline, CDR1 is SGHNT and CDR2 YYREEE (reference sequence). The trim removed 7 bases at V and 5 bases at J, leaving 10 bases unmatched. This CDR3 spans 14 amino acids. CDR3 protein: CASRLGEGRDTQYF. DNA for the CDR3: TGTGCCAGCCGTCTGGGGGAGGGCCGAGATACGCAGTATTTT. Drawing the rest from reference TRBV5-4 and TRBJ2-3, the complete variable domain is ETGVTQSPTHLIKTRGQQVTLRCSSQSGHNTVSWYQQALGQGPQFIFQYYREEENGRGNFPPRFSGLQFPNYSSELNVNALELDDSALYLCASRLGEGRDTQYFGPGTRLTVL.

This CDR3 is CASSYQGRGEKLFF. The CDR3 DNA follows: TGTGCCAGCAGTTACCAAGGGAGGGGCGAAAAACTGTTTTTT. The chain joins TRBV6-5 to TRBJ1-4; tentatively, D is TRBD1 (5 bases). The CDR3 is 14 residues long. The germline V gene encodes CDR1 MNHEY and CDR2 SVGAGI. V dropped 2 bases and J dropped 8 bases, with 12 bases sitting between them.

This rearrangement joins TRBV20-1 to TRBJ2-7; 8 bases align to TRBD2. V gave up 3 bases and J gave up 5 bases; unmatched junction bases: 18. The CDR3 has 17 residues. CDR1 and CDR2 from the germline V gene are DFQATT and SNEGSKA (reference sequence). The CDR3 DNA reads as TGCAGTGCTAGTGGACACGGACTAGCTCCCTTCAGGGACGAGCAGTACTTC. This gives the protein CSASGHGLAPFRDEQYF.

This chain uses TRBV27 with TRBJ2-2; 8 nucleotides align to TRBD2. Germline values: CDR1 MNHEY, CDR2 SMNVEV (reference sequence). J lost 4 bases, V lost 2 bases, and 3 bases had no gene match. The CDR3 is made up of 15 amino acids. CDR3 sequence (DNA): TGTGCCAGCAGTTTAGCAGCGGGGGTCACCGGGGAGCTGTTTTTT. Its translation is CASSLAAGVTGELFF.

The genes are TRBV7-9 and TRBJ1-1; 8 bases fit TRBD1. The CDR3 spans 15 residues. V dropped 5 bases and J dropped 3; count of bases not matched to a gene: 8. CDR1 SEHNR and CDR2 FQNEAQ come from the germline V gene (reference sequence). The CDR3 sequence: CASSVLRGLDTEAFF. The CDR3 DNA reads TGTGCCAGCAGCGTCCTCAGGGGGCTTGACACTGAAGCTTTCTTT.

This clone was picked up one time. V gene TRBV2 combines with J gene TRBJ1-6; TRBD1 aligns across 7 bases. The CDR3 is made up of 16 amino acids. The V gene's germline CDR1 is SNHLY and CDR2 FYNNEI. The J segment lost 0 bases and the V segment lost 6 bases, leaving 5 bases of the junction unmatched. CDR3 sequence reads: CASRGQPSSYNSPLHF. The CDR3 DNA sequence: TGTGCCAGCAGGGGACAGCCAAGCTCCTATAATTCACCCCTCCACTTT.

V usage is TRBV28 and J usage is TRBJ2-5, with D perhaps matching TRBD2 (7 bases). Trimming took off 2 bases at V and 3 bases at J, with 13 bases between the two ends. CDR1 is MDHEN, CDR2 SYDVKM, per germline. CDR3 length equals 15 residues. The CDR3 DNA reads TGTGCCAGCAGTTTACGGGGGGCGAAAAAAGAGACCCAGTACTTC. Protein product: CASSLRGAKKETQYF.

This chain joins TRBV19 and TRBJ2-1; maybe TRBD2 (6 bases). Trimming took off 10 bases at V and 5 bases at J, with 12 bases between the two ends. Germline assignment: CDR1 LNHDA and CDR2 SQIVND (reference sequence). The CDR3 covers 12 residues. The CDR3 protein is CATSDYDNEQFF. In DNA, the CDR3 is TGTGCCACCTCGGACTACGACAATGAGCAGTTCTTC.

The V call is TRBV5-1, the J call TRBJ1-2; D unclear. Germline values: CDR1 SGHRS, CDR2 YFSETQ. This CDR3 is built from 14 residues. Trimming removed 0 bases at V and 8 bases at J, with 14 bases between. The CDR3 reads CASSLGPEVGGYTF. The CDR3 DNA reads as TGCGCCAGCAGCTTGGGCCCGGAGGTGGGCGGCTACACCTTC.

This chain links TRBV5-1 with TRBJ2-5; TRBD1 is a possible D gene (5 bases). V lost 0 bases and J lost 3, with 12 bases in between. In germline, CDR1 is SGHRS, CDR2 YFSETQ. CDR3 length: 15 amino acids. The chain's CDR3 is CASSLEGSGEETQYF. In DNA form, the CDR3 reads TGCGCCAGCAGCTTGGAGGGGTCGGGCGAAGAGACCCAGTACTTC. The full variable domain, in which reference TRBV5-1 and TRBJ2-5 provide the parts outside the CDR3, is KAGVTQTPRYLIKTRGQQVTLSCSPISGHRSVSWYQQTPGQGLQFLFEYFSETQRNKGNFPGRFSGRQFSNSRSEMNVSTLELGDSALYLCASSLEGSGEETQYFGPGTRLLVL.

This clone came up once. The chain couples TRBV24-1 to TRBJ1-5, with 7 bases that match TRBD1. This CDR3 is built from 14 residues. With V trimmed by 7 bases and J by 7 bases, 9 bases remained unmatched. Looked up from germline, CDR1 is KGHDR and CDR2 is SFDVKD. As DNA, the CDR3 is TGTGCCACCAGCGCCGACAGGGTAAGCCAGCCCCAGCATTTT. Its translation is CATSADRVSQPQHF.

The chain combines TRBV5-6 with TRBJ2-4, with D perhaps matching TRBD1 (5 bases). The CDR3 has 15 residues. Germline V lookup: CDR1 SGHDT, CDR2 YYEEEE. Trimming removed 0 bases at V and 3 bases at J, with 10 bases between. The CDR3 spells CASSLEQEGKNIQYF. CDR3 nucleotide sequence: TGTGCCAGCAGCTTGGAACAGGAAGGCAAAAACATTCAGTACTTC.

The V and J genes are TRBV5-1 and TRBJ2-3; a weak D match, TRBD2 (7 bases). CDR3 length: 18 residues. Germline CDR1 and CDR2: SGHRS and YFSETQ. V shed 0 bases and J shed 2 bases, with 19 bases lying between them. This CDR3 reads CASSLGRRGGGITDTQYF. CDR3 bases: TGCGCCAGCAGCTTGGGGCGCAGGGGCGGGGGAATCACAGATACGCAGTATTTT.

This chain connects TRBV18 to TRBJ1-6; possibly TRBD1 for D (5 bases). Germline values: CDR1 KGHSH, CDR2 LQKENI. V lost 2 bases, J lost 7 bases, and 6 bases lay in between. CDR3 length: 13 residues. CDR3 bases: TGTGCCAGCTCACCAAACAGGAATTCACCCCTCCACTTT. It is translated as CASSPNRNSPLHF.

This clone was counted between two and nine times. The gene calls are TRBV24-1 and TRBJ1-2, with D possibly TRBD1 on 5 matching bases. CDR1 and CDR2 from the germline V gene are KGHDR and SFDVKD. The CDR3 is made up of 15 amino acids. V lost 4 bases, J lost 0 bases, and 11 bases lay in between. CDR3 in amino acids: CATSDPATANYGYTF. The CDR3 coding sequence is TGTGCCACCAGTGACCCCGCGACAGCTAACTATGGCTACACCTTC.

The V call is TRBV10-2, the J call TRBJ1-5; TRBD1 might be the D (5 bases). The germline gives CDR1 WSHSY, CDR2 SAAADI. V was pared by 3 bases and J by 6 bases, with 9 bases between. This CDR3 region has 13 residues. The CDR3 spells CASSDRASQPQHF. CDR3 bases: TGCGCCAGCAGTGACAGGGCGAGTCAGCCCCAGCATTTT.

In nucleotides, the CDR3 is TGTGCCAGCAGTCCTCGGGACAGGGGGCTCTATGGCTACACCTTC. As protein: CASSPRDRGLYGYTF. The chain couples TRBV27 to TRBJ1-2, with 12 bases that match TRBD1. The CDR3 runs 15 residues. V trimming: 5 bases; J trimming: 4 bases; junction bases outside the gene matches: 5. Germline V gene lookup returns CDR1 MNHEY and CDR2 SMNVEV (reference sequence).

The rearrangement links TRBV7-6 to TRBJ1-4, with TRBD1 matching 7 bases. V dropped 1 base and J dropped 0; count of bases not matched to a gene: 2. CDR1 is SGHVS and CDR2 is FNYEAQ in the germline V gene. The CDR3 has 16 amino acids. CDR3: CASSLEGATTNEKLFF. The CDR3, as DNA: TGTGCCAGCAGCTTAGAGGGGGCTACAACTAATGAAAAACTGTTTTTT.

V gene TRBV28 combines with J gene TRBJ1-6; D is uncertain. V lost 3 bases to trimming and J lost 7 bases, with 7 bases between them. CDR3 size: 13 residues. CDR1 MDHEN and CDR2 SYDVKM come from the germline V gene. The CDR3 spells CASSLYTNSPLHF. CDR3 DNA sequence: TGTGCCAGCAGTTTGTACACAAATTCACCCCTCCACTTT.

This chain links TRBV7-8 with TRBJ1-2; TRBD1 is a possible D gene (5 bases). CDR3 length: 13 amino acids. The germline V gene encodes CDR1 SGHVS and CDR2 FQNEAQ. V lost 1 base to trimming and J lost 4 bases, with 7 bases between them. CDR3 residues: CASSLGGSYGYTF. CDR3 nucleotide sequence: TGTGCCAGCAGCTTAGGGGGCAGCTATGGCTACACCTTC.

V gene TRBV6-1 combines with J gene TRBJ1-2; 8 bases are a match to TRBD1. CDR1 and CDR2 (germline): MNHNS, SASEGT. The CDR3 sequence is 16 residues long. V shed 0 bases and J 8 bases; nucleotides not matched to a gene: 11. CDR3 loop: CASSEASPGGASGYTF. The CDR3 bases are TGTGCCAGCAGTGAAGCGAGTCCAGGGGGCGCATCGGGCTACACCTTC.

CDR3 loop: CASSFLAGLQETQYF. The CDR3, as DNA: TGTGCCAGCAGTTTTCTAGCGGGATTACAAGAGACCCAGTACTTC. This chain uses TRBV28 with TRBJ2-5, with 9 bases matching TRBD2. This CDR3 spans 15 amino acids. V lost 3 bases and J lost 2; bases outside the gene matches: 4. Germline V CDR1 and CDR2: MDHEN, SYDVKM.

The chain couples TRBV28 to TRBJ1-2; maybe TRBD1 (5 bases). Trimming left V 7 bases short and J 2 bases short, with 17 bases between. The CDR3 runs 15 residues. Germline V gene sequence: CDR1 MDHEN, CDR2 SYDVKM. The CDR3 DNA follows: TGTGCCAGCAAGAATCAGGGACTATTGAACTATGGCTACACCTTC. Translated: CASKNQGLLNYGYTF.

V is TRBV20-1 and J is TRBJ1-2; D is possibly TRBD1 (5 bases). V was shortened by 5 bases and J by 7 bases, with 11 bases between the two germline ends. CDR1 is DFQATT and CDR2 is SNEGSKA in the germline V gene (reference sequence). This CDR3 region has 11 residues. The CDR3, as DNA: TGCAGTGCTCGGGCAGGGTTTGGCTACACCTTC. Its translation: CSARAGFGYTF.

The V and J genes are TRBV7-2 and TRBJ1-4; 8 bases line up with TRBD1. V lost 3 bases, J lost 1 base, and 13 bases stayed unmatched. CDR1 SGHTA and CDR2 FQGNSA come from the germline V gene. The CDR3 runs 19 residues. CDR3: CASSFAVGGTGKTNEKLFF. The CDR3 bases are TGTGCCAGCAGCTTCGCAGTGGGGGGGACAGGAAAAACTAATGAAAAACTGTTTTTT.

This chain connects TRBV2 to TRBJ2-5, with D possibly being TRBD2 (6 bases). The CDR3 has 16 residues. Germline CDR1 is SNHLY and CDR2 is FYNNEI. V gave up 1 base and J gave up 1 base, with 13 bases separating them. CDR3 coding DNA: TGTGCCAGCAGTGAAGGAAAGGGAGGTACCCAAGAGACCCAGTACTTC. This gives the protein CASSEGKGGTQETQYF. Based on the CDR3 plus reference TRBV2 and TRBJ2-5, the full variable domain is EPEVTQTPSHQVTQMGQEVILRCVPISNHLYFYWYRQILGQKVEFLVSFYNNEISEKSEIFDDQFSVERPDGSNFTLKIRSTKLEDSAMYFCASSEGKGGTQETQYFGPGTRLLVL.

V gene TRBV24-1 combines with J gene TRBJ2-3; D not certain. This CDR3 is built from 12 residues. From germline, CDR1 is KGHDR and CDR2 SFDVKD. The ends were cut back, 7 bases at V and 5 bases at J, with 9 bases in the middle. The CDR3 coding sequence is TGTGCCACCAGGTCACCGGGAGATACGCAGTATTTT. Its translation: CATRSPGDTQYF.